The source of this T cell receptor (beta chain) is a study of blood T cell repertoires in COVID-19. About the study: COVID-19 samples from acute and convalescent phases originated in the United States, Italy and Spain. T cells, B-cell-depleted T cells, or PBMCs supplied cDNA or gDNA.

Germline-derived CDR1 and CDR2 are LGHDT and YNNKEL (reference sequence). The CDR3 covers 13 residues. V was clipped by 2 bases and J by 1 base, with 5 bases between them. Per the authors' pipeline: Quantification of nucleated cells was approximated via reference gene primer amplification. Sequencing used immunoSEQ multiplex PCR; TCRdb keeps in-frame clones, though not all of them. That table supplies the V and J calls and clone size; D and trimming were determined from the DNA. The table lists over 300,000 clones, 85% to 90% of them singletons. This clonotype was sampled from a man in his late teens or twenties with active or convalescent COVID-19. The sample consisted of peripheral blood. The V gene is TRBV3-1 (or the pseudogene TRBV3-2), the J gene TRBJ1-1; D is unresolved. CDR3 protein: CASSQKRNTEAFF. The CDR3 region has the DNA TGTGCCAGCAGCCAAAAGAGGAACACTGAAGCTTTCTTT.